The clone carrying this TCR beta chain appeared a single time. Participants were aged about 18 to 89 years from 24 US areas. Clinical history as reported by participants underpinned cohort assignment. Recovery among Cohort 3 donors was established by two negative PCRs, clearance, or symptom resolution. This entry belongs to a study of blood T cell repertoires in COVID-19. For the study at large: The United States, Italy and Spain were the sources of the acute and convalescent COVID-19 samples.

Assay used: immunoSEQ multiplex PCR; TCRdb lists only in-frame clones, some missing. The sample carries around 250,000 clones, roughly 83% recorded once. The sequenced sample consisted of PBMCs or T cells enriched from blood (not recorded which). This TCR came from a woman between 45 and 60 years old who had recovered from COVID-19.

The chain's CDR3 is CASSHRTGYTEAFF. The DNA of the CDR3 is TGTGCCAGCAGCCACCGGACAGGGTACACTGAAGCTTTCTTT. The chain has TRBV11-3 and TRBJ1-1, with 8 bases lining up with TRBD1. Germline V gives CDR1 SGHNT, CDR2 YENEEA. Losses at the gene ends were 5 bases for V and 3 bases for J; bases not matched to a gene: 5. This CDR3 contains 14 residues.